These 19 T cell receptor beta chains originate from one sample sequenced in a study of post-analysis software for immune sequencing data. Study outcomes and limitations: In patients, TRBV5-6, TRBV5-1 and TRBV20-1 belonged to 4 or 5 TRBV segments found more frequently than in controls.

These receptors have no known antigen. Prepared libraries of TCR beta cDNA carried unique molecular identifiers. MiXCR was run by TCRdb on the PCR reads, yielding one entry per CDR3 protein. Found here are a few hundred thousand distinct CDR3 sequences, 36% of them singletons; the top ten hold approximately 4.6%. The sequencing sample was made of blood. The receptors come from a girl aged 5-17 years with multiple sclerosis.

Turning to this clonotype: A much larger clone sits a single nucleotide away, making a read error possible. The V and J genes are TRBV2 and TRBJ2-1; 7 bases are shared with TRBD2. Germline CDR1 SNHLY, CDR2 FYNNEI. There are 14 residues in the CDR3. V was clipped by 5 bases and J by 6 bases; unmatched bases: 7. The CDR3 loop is CASSTGTTSNEQFF. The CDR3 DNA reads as TGTGCCAGCAGTACCGGGACTACTAGCAATGAGCAGTTCTTC. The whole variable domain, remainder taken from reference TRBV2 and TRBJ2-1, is EPEVTQTPSHQVTQMGQEVILRCVPISNHLYFYWYRQILGQKVEFLVSFYNNEISEKSEIFDDQFSVERPDGSNFTLKIRSTKLEDSAMYFCASSTGTTSNEQFFGPGTRLTVL.

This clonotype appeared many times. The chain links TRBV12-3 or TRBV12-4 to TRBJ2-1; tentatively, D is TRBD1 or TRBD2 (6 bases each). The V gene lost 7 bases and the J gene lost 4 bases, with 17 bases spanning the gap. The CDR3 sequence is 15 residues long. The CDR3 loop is CASTMGGVQYNEQFF. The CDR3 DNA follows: TGTGCCAGCACCATGGGGGGCGTCCAGTACAATGAGCAGTTCTTC.

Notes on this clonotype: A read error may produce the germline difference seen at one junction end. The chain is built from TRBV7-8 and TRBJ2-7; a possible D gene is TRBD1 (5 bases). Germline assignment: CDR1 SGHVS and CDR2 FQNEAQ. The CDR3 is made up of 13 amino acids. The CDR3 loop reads CAGSLQDIYEQYF. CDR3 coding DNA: TGTGCCGGCAGCTTACAGGACATTTACGAGCAGTACTTC.

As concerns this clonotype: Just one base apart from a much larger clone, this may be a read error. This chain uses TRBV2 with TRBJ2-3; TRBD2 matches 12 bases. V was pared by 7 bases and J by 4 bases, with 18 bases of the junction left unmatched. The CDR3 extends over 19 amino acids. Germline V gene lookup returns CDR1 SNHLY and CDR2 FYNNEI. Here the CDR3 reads CASNGLAGLRRSSADTQYF. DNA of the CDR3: TGTGCCAGCAATGGACTAGCGGGGTTGCGGCGTTCTAGCGCAGATACGCAGTATTTT.

The CDR3, as DNA: TGTGCCAGCAGCTTAGGCGACGCCGGGGAGCTGTTTTTT. As protein: CASSLGDAGELFF. The chain employs TRBV7-6 and TRBJ2-2; D unresolved. Germline assignment: CDR1 SGHVS and CDR2 FNYEAQ. This CDR3 is built from 13 residues. V was cut by 1 base and J by 6 bases, with 6 bases left in between.

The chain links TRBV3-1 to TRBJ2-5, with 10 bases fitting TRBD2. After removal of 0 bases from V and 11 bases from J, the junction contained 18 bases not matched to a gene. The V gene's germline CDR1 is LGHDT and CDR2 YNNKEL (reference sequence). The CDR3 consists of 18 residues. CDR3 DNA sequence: TGTGCCAGCAGCCAAGATTGGGCCACTAGCGGGACTTACAATGAGCAGTACTTC. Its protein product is CASSQDWATSGTYNEQYF.

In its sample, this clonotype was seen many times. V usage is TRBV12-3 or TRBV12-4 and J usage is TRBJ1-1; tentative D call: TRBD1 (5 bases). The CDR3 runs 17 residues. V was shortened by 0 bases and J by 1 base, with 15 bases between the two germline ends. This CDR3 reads CASSLAGGTGWNTEAFF. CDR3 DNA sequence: TGTGCCAGCAGTTTAGCCGGGGGGACGGGGTGGAACACTGAAGCTTTCTTT.

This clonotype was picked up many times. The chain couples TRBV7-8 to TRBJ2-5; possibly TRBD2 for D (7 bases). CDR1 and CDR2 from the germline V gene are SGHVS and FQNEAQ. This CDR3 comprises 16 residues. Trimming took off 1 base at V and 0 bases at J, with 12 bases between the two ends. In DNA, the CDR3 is TGTGCCAGCAGCTTAGTGGGGGGGCGGGACCAAGAGACCCAGTACTTC. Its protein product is CASSLVGGRDQETQYF.

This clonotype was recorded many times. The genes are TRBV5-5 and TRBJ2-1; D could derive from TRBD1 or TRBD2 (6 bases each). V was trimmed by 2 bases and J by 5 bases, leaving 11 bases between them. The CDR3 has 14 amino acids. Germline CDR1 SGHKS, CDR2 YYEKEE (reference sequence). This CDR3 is CASSFGGRDNEQFF. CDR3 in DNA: TGTGCCAGCAGCTTCGGGGGCCGGGACAATGAGCAGTTCTTC.

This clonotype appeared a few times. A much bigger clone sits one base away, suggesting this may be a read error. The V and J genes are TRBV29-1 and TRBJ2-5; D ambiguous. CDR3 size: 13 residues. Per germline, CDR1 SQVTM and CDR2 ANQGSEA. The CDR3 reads CSVESLFVETRYF. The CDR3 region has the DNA TGCAGCGTTGAATCGTTATTCGTAGAGACCCGGTACTTC.

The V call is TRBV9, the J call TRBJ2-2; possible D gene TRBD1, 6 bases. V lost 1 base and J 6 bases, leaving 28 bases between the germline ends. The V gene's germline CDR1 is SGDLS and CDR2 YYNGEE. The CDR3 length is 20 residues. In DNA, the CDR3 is TGTGCCAGCAGCGTACATCGGTTGTCGGCACCGGAACAGGGTTCCGGGGAGCTGTTTTTT. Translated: CASSVHRLSAPEQGSGELFF. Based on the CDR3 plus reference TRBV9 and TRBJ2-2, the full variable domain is DSGVTQTPKHLITATGQRVTLRCSPRSGDLSVYWYQQSLDQGLQFLIQYYNGEERAKGNILERFSAQQFPDLHSELNLSSLELGDSALYFCASSVHRLSAPEQGSGELFFGEGSRLTVL.

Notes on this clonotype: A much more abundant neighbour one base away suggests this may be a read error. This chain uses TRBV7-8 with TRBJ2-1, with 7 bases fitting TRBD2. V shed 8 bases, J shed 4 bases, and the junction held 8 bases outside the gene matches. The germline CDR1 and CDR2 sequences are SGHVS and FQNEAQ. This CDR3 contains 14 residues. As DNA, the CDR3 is TGTGCCAGCGGAAGACAGCGGGGTTACAATGAGCAGTTCTTC. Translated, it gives CASGRQRGYNEQFF.

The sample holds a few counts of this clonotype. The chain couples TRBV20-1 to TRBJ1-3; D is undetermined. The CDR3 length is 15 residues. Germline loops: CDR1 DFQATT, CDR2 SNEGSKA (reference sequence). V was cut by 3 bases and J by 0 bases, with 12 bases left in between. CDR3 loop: CSARPDTFSGNTIYF. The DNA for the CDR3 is TGCAGTGCTAGGCCCGACACCTTCTCTGGAAACACCATATATTTT.

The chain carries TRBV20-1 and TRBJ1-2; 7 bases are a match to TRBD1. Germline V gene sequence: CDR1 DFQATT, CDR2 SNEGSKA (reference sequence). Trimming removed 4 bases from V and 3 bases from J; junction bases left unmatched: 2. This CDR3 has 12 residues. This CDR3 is CSANRGYYGYTF. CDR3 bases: TGCAGTGCTAACAGGGGCTACTATGGCTACACCTTC.

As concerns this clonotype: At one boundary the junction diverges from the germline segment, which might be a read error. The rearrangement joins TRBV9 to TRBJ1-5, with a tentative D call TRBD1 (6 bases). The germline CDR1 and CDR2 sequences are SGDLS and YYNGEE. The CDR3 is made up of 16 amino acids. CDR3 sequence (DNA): TGTGCCAGCAGCCCAGGGGAAGGGGGAAGCACTCAGCCCCAGCATTTT. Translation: CASSPGEGGSTQPQHF.

The CDR3 sequence: CASSGQTLSYEQYF. The CDR3 DNA reads TGTGCCAGCAGTGGACAGACTCTCTCCTACGAGCAGTACTTC. The V call is TRBV2, the J call TRBJ2-7, with a possible D match to TRBD1 (5 bases). Germline V gene sequence: CDR1 SNHLY, CDR2 FYNNEI. This CDR3 region has 14 residues. V lost 4 bases to trimming and J lost 0 bases, with 10 bases between them.

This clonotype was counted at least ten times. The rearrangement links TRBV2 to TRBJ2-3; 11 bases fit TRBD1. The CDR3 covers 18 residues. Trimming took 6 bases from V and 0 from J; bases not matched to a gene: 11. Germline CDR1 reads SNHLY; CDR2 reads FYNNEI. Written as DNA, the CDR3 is TGTGCCAGCAGGGGACAGGGGGGCGCTAGAGGAAGCACAGATACGCAGTATTTT. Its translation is CASRGQGGARGSTDTQYF.

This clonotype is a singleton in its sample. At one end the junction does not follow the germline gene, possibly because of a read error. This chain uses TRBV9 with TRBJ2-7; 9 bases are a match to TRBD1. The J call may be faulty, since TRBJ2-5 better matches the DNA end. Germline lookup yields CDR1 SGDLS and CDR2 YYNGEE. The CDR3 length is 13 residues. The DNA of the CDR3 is TGTACCAGCAGCGCGGGACAGGGAACGACCCAGTACTTC. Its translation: CTSSAGQGTTQYF.

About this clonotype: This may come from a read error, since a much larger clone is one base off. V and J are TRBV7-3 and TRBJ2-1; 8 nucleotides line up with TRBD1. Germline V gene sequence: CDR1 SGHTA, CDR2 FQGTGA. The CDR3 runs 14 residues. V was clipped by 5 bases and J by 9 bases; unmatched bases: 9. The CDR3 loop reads CASSLGGQGAEQFF. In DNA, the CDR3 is TGTGCCAGCAGCCTTGGGGGTCAGGGGGCTGAGCAGTTCTTC.